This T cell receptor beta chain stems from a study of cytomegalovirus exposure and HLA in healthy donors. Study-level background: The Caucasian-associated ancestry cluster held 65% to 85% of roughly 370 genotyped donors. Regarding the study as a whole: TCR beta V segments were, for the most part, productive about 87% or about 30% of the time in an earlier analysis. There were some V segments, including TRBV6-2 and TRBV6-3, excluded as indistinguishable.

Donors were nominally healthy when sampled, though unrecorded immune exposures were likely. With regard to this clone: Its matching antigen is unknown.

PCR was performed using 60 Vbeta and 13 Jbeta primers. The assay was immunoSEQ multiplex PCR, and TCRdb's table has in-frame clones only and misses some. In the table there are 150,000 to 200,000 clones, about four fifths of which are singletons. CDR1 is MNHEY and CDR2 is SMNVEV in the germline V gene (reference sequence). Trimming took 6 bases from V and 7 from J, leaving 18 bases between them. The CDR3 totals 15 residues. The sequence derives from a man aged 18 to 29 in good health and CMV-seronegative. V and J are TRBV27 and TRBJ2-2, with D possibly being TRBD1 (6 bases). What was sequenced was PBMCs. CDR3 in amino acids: CASSQGTSAGGELFF. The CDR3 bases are TGTGCCAGCAGCCAGGGGACGTCCGCCGGCGGGGAGCTGTTTTTT.